These 23 T cell receptor beta chains were all obtained from the same sample, sequenced in a study of CD8 T cells in ankylosing spondylitis. Regarding the study as a whole: One TCR beta motif, made up of eight or nine highly homologous variants, appeared characteristic of ankylosing spondylitis blood.

These receptors are not linked to any known antigen. MiXCR, applied by TCRdb to the 5' RACE reads, yields one record per CDR3 protein. The sample shows fewer than 400,000 distinct CDR3 sequences, approximately 20% of them seen only once. Input material: blood, either unsorted or a sorted T cell fraction (not recorded which). All receptors derive from a male donor with ankylosing spondylitis.

Only a few counts were recorded for this clonotype. The V and J genes are TRBV13 and TRBJ2-7; 14 bases are a match to TRBD2. This CDR3 is 17 amino acids long. Germline V gives CDR1 PRHDT, CDR2 FYEKMQ (reference sequence). Trimming at V came to 4 bases and at J to 2 bases, leaving 7 bases not matched to a gene. The CDR3 spells CASSYSRTSGGTYEQYF. The CDR3 bases are TGTGCCAGCAGCTATTCCCGGACTAGCGGGGGGACCTACGAGCAGTACTTC.

This clonotype is a singleton in its sample. The V and J genes are TRBV5-1 and TRBJ1-2; D unclear. From germline, CDR1 is SGHRS and CDR2 YFSETQ. Trimming stripped 0 bases from V and 4 bases from J, with 16 bases between. The CDR3 covers 16 residues. In DNA, the CDR3 is TGCGCCAGCAGCTTGGGTATGGGGTCGGGCAGCTATGGCTACACCTTC. Residues: CASSLGMGSGSYGYTF.

This clonotype was recorded many times. The rearrangement links TRBV12-3 or TRBV12-4 to TRBJ1-1, with a possible D match to TRBD1 (6 bases). The CDR3 covers 15 residues. V was pared by 6 bases and J by 3 bases, with 17 bases between. CDR3 residues: CASSLRGLADTEAFF. CDR3 in DNA: TGTGCCAGCAGCCTCCGGGGGCTCGCGGACACTGAAGCTTTCTTT.

The chain combines TRBV5-1 with TRBJ2-7; D is possibly TRBD2 (6 bases). CDR1 and CDR2 from the germline V gene are SGHRS and YFSETQ. The germline V and J ends were trimmed by 0 bases and 2 bases, with 12 bases remaining between them. CDR3 size: 15 residues. The CDR3 DNA reads TGCGCCAGCAGCTTGGGACCGGGAGAAGCCTACGAGCAGTACTTC. It is translated as CASSLGPGEAYEQYF. Full variable domain (missing parts from reference TRBV5-1 and TRBJ2-7): KAGVTQTPRYLIKTRGQQVTLSCSPISGHRSVSWYQQTPGQGLQFLFEYFSETQRNKGNFPGRFSGRQFSNSRSEMNVSTLELGDSALYLCASSLGPGEAYEQYFGPGTRLTVT.

The chain is built from TRBV19 and TRBJ1-6, with 7 bases matching TRBD1. Germline CDR1 reads LNHDA; CDR2 reads SQIVND (reference sequence). The CDR3 has 14 residues. V lost 4 bases to trimming and J lost 7 bases; unmatched junction nucleotides: 4. The CDR3, as DNA: TGTGCCAGTAGTAGTTTGGGACAGAATTCACCCCTCCACTTT. It codes for CASSSLGQNSPLHF.

The chain is built from TRBV5-1 and TRBJ1-1; possible D gene TRBD1, 6 bases. Germline CDR1 SGHRS, CDR2 YFSETQ. CDR3 length equals 15 residues. Trimming left V 0 bases short and J 0 bases short, with 9 bases between. DNA for the CDR3: TGCGCCAGCAGCTTGGAGGGACACTTGAACACTGAAGCTTTCTTT. Protein sequence: CASSLEGHLNTEAFF.

This clonotype has only a few counts. V gene TRBV24-1 combines with J gene TRBJ2-3, with 8 bases that match TRBD2. Germline assignment: CDR1 KGHDR and CDR2 SFDVKD. The V and J ends lost 4 bases and 3 bases, in that order; junction bases with no gene match: 8. The CDR3 spans 16 residues. The CDR3 DNA follows: TGTGCCACCAGTGACCTTACTAGCGGTAAGACAGATACGCAGTATTTT. This sequence encodes CATSDLTSGKTDTQYF.

The genes are TRBV12-3 or TRBV12-4 and TRBJ2-2; 8 nucleotides agree with TRBD2. The V and J ends lost 2 bases and 6 bases, in that order; junction bases with no gene match: 8. The CDR3 totals 16 residues. The CDR3 DNA follows: TGTGCCAGCAGTTTACAAGCGGGAGTCGGGGCCGGGGAGCTGTTTTTT. Translated: CASSLQAGVGAGELFF.

This clonotype was seen a handful of times. J is TRBJ2-2 and V is TRBV5-1, with D possibly being TRBD1 (7 bases). The germline CDR1 and CDR2 sequences are SGHRS and YFSETQ. V was trimmed by 4 bases and J by 4 bases, leaving 14 bases between them. This CDR3 is 15 amino acids long. The CDR3 DNA reads TGCGCCAGCAGCCCCCTGGAGGGGGCCACCGGGGAGCTGTTTTTT. Translated, it gives CASSPLEGATGELFF. The whole variable domain, remainder taken from reference TRBV5-1 and TRBJ2-2, is KAGVTQTPRYLIKTRGQQVTLSCSPISGHRSVSWYQQTPGQGLQFLFEYFSETQRNKGNFPGRFSGRQFSNSRSEMNVSTLELGDSALYLCASSPLEGATGELFFGEGSRLTVL.

V is TRBV7-2 and J is TRBJ2-5; TRBD2 agrees at 14 bases. Germline V gene lookup returns CDR1 SGHTA and CDR2 FQGNSA. This CDR3 has 15 residues. The ends lost 5 bases at V and 5 bases at J; junction bases unmatched: 4. CDR3 amino acids: CASSTGLAGGETQYF. CDR3 DNA: TGTGCCAGCAGCACCGGACTAGCGGGAGGCGAGACCCAGTACTTC.

The gene calls are TRBV19 and TRBJ2-2; the match to TRBD2 covers 14 bases. The CDR3 covers 16 residues. Germline CDR1 LNHDA, CDR2 SQIVND (reference sequence). Trimming removed 4 bases from V and 6 bases from J; junction bases left unmatched: 4. CDR3 in DNA: TGTGCCAGTAGTACCGGGACTAGCGGGAGAGCCGGGGAGCTGTTTTTT. It specifies CASSTGTSGRAGELFF.

This chain joins TRBV20-1 and TRBJ2-1; D gene uncertain. Germline V lookup: CDR1 DFQATT, CDR2 SNEGSKA (reference sequence). The length of the CDR3 is 10 residues. V was clipped by 4 bases and J by 6 bases, with 4 bases between them. As DNA, the CDR3 is TGCAGTGCTACCCTCAATGAGCAGTTCTTC. This codes for CSATLNEQFF.

This clonotype turned up a few times. V gene TRBV6-1 combines with J gene TRBJ2-1, with D possibly called TRBD1 or TRBD2 (5 bases each). CDR3 size: 14 residues. V shed 0 bases and J shed 6 bases, with 9 bases lying between them. The V gene's germline CDR1 is MNHNS and CDR2 SASEGT. The CDR3 protein is CASSEARGVNEQFF. DNA for the CDR3: TGTGCCAGCAGTGAAGCGCGAGGGGTCAATGAGCAGTTCTTC.

The genes are TRBV4-3 and TRBJ2-5; TRBD1 might be the D (5 bases). The germline V gene encodes CDR1 LGHNA and CDR2 YSLEER. V dropped 1 base and J dropped 3 bases, with 12 bases sitting between them. This CDR3 has 15 amino acids. CDR3 sequence: CASSQAGIGEETQYF. CDR3 sequence (DNA): TGCGCCAGCAGCCAAGCAGGGATAGGAGAAGAGACCCAGTACTTC.

This sequence joins TRBV10-2 and TRBJ2-7; 9 bases are a match to TRBD2. From germline, CDR1 is WSHSY and CDR2 SAAADI. V dropped 4 bases and J dropped 3; count of bases not matched to a gene: 10. This CDR3 is built from 16 residues. CDR3 protein: CASSGPPSGIDYEQYF. CDR3 coding DNA: TGCGCCAGCAGTGGCCCCCCTAGCGGGATCGACTACGAGCAGTACTTC.

The table lists this clonotype with many counts. The V gene is TRBV5-1, the J gene TRBJ2-7; D is ambiguous. The CDR3 runs to 13 residues. V lost 0 bases and J lost 2, with 6 bases in between. Looked up from germline, CDR1 is SGHRS and CDR2 is YFSETQ. CDR3 DNA sequence: TGCGCCAGCAGCTTGGGGTATCCCTACGAGCAGTACTTC. It codes for CASSLGYPYEQYF.

The rearrangement links TRBV7-8 to TRBJ2-1; D remains ambiguous. Germline V gene data show CDR1 as SGHVS and CDR2 as FQNEAQ. This CDR3 is built from 13 residues. V was clipped by 1 base and J by 6 bases, with 7 bases between them. CDR3 sequence: CASSLVRSNEQFF. The CDR3 DNA reads as TGTGCCAGCAGCTTAGTTAGAAGCAATGAGCAGTTCTTC.

The chain couples TRBV7-3 to TRBJ2-5, with 8 bases lining up with TRBD1. This CDR3 has 16 residues. V gave up 5 bases and J gave up 5 bases; unmatched junction bases: 13. Germline CDR1 SGHTA, CDR2 FQGTGA. The DNA for the CDR3 is TGTGCCAGCAGCCCCTCCGGACAGGGAATGTTTGAGACCCAGTACTTC. Translation gives CASSPSGQGMFETQYF.

For the CDR3, the DNA is TGCAGTGCTCTCGACAGGAACACTGAAGCTTTCTTT. Its protein product is CSALDRNTEAFF. The chain recombines TRBV20-1 with TRBJ1-1, with D perhaps TRBD1 (5 bases). Germline V gene sequence: CDR1 DFQATT, CDR2 SNEGSKA (reference sequence). Trimming removed 5 bases from V and 1 base from J, with 8 bases in between. The CDR3 is 12 residues long.

The chain is built from TRBV29-1 and TRBJ2-1, with 11 bases fitting TRBD2. V was pared by 0 bases and J by 0 bases, with 7 bases of the junction left unmatched. The CDR3 has 18 amino acids. In germline, CDR1 is SQVTM, CDR2 ANQGSEA. In DNA, the CDR3 is TGCAGCGTTGAAGATGCTAGCGGGAGGTCCAGCTCCTACAATGAGCAGTTCTTC. Protein product: CSVEDASGRSSSYNEQFF.

V is TRBV6-1 and J is TRBJ2-7; 10 bases are a match to TRBD2. The CDR3 has 14 residues. The junction had 5 bases not matched to a gene; V was cut back by 6 bases and J by 3 bases. Germline V CDR1 and CDR2: MNHNS, SASEGT. For the CDR3, the DNA is TGTGCCAGCAGACCGGGACTAGCGTTCTACGAGCAGTACTTC. It translates to CASRPGLAFYEQYF.

This clonotype was counted between two and nine times. The CDR3 nucleotides are TGTGCCACCAGTGCCCCTCTAGCGGCACCCGAGGATGAGCAGTTCTTC. Translation gives CATSAPLAAPEDEQFF. The gene calls are TRBV24-1 and TRBJ2-1; 7 nucleotides agree with TRBD2. Per the germline V gene, CDR1 is KGHDR and CDR2 is SFDVKD. This CDR3 comprises 16 residues. V trimming: 5 bases; J trimming: 8 bases; junction bases outside the gene matches: 14.

For this clonotype: The junction does not match germline at one end; this may be a read error. V is TRBV6-5 and J is TRBJ2-3; perhaps TRBD2 as D (5 bases). Germline values: CDR1 MNHEY, CDR2 SVGAGI. This CDR3 spans 17 amino acids. The CDR3 here is CASSYSQSASSTDKQYF. CDR3 DNA sequence: TGTGCCAGCAGTTACTCGCAATCGGCTTCTAGCACAGATAAGCAGTATTTT.